The rows below give T cell receptor beta chains drawn from one sample of a study of blood T cell repertoires in COVID-19. Repertoires were generated with immunoSEQ multiplex PCR, while TCRdb's copy carries only in-frame clones and drops some. The sample has over 110,000 clones, over 70% seen once. Material for sequencing was peripheral blood. These receptors were taken from a man aged 65-85 years who had recovered from COVID-19. The CDR3 runs from the conserved cysteine through the conserved F or W. Fields, in order: J gene, D gene, clone size, V gene, CDR3 DNA, CDR3 protein. A D gene is named only where the DNA matches it firmly. Clone size, where shown, is once, few, many, or a class for clones that have expanded.

j_call: TRBJ2-7; d_call: TRBD2; clone_size: .; v_call: TRBV6-6; cdr3_nt: TGTGCCAGCAGTACACCGTTAGAGCGGGAGTTTTACGAGCAGTACTTC; cdr3_aa: CASSTPLEREFYEQYF
j_call: TRBJ2-5; d_call: .; clone_size: .; v_call: TRBV7-9; cdr3_nt: TGTGCCAGCAGCTTCTTAGAGACCCAGTACTTC; cdr3_aa: CASSFLETQYF
j_call: TRBJ1-4; d_call: .; clone_size: .; v_call: TRBV14; cdr3_nt: TGTGCCAGCAGCCAAGCCCCGCGGGAAAAACTGTTTTTT; cdr3_aa: CASSQAPREKLFF
j_call: TRBJ2-7; d_call: TRBD2; clone_size: .; v_call: TRBV6-5; cdr3_nt: TGTGACCGTTATTTAGGGGAGGGCTACGAGCAGTACTTC; cdr3_aa: CDRYLGEGYEQYF
j_call: TRBJ2-5; d_call: TRBD2; clone_size: .; v_call: TRBV14; cdr3_nt: TGTGCCAGCAGCCAAGATCCGGGACTAGCGGGAGGTATCCAAGAGACCCAGTACTTC; cdr3_aa: CASSQDPGLAGGIQETQYF
j_call: TRBJ2-3; d_call: TRBD2; clone_size: once; v_call: TRBV29-1; cdr3_nt: TGCAGCGTTGGGGGAGGGAGTATCACAGATACGCAGTATTTT; cdr3_aa: CSVGGGSITDTQYF
j_call: TRBJ2-4; d_call: TRBD1; clone_size: .; v_call: TRBV19; cdr3_nt: TGTGCCAGTAGTATGGGGACAGGCATCAAAAACATTCAGTACTTC; cdr3_aa: CASSMGTGIKNIQYF
j_call: TRBJ2-5; d_call: .; clone_size: once; v_call: TRBV11-2; cdr3_nt: TGTGCCAGCAGCTTATGGGCGTACAGAGACGAAGAAAAAGAGACCCAGTACTTC; cdr3_aa: CASSLWAYRDEEKETQYF
j_call: TRBJ2-2; d_call: TRBD1; clone_size: .; v_call: TRBV7-2; cdr3_nt: TGTGCCAGCAGCTCCGGACAGGGCGACACCGGGGAGCTGTTTTTT; cdr3_aa: CASSSGQGDTGELFF
j_call: TRBJ2-1; d_call: .; clone_size: .; v_call: TRBV5-6; cdr3_nt: TGTGCCAGCAGCTTGGGCGGAAGCTCCTACAATGAGCAGTTCTTC; cdr3_aa: CASSLGGSSYNEQFF
j_call: TRBJ1-6; d_call: .; clone_size: .; v_call: TRBV11-2; cdr3_nt: TGTGCCAGCAGCTTAGGGAGCCTTAATAATTCACCCCTCCACTTT; cdr3_aa: CASSLGSLNNSPLHF
j_call: TRBJ2-3; d_call: TRBD2; clone_size: once; v_call: TRBV24-1; cdr3_nt: TGTGCCACCAGTGACTCTCGGGGGGGGCGGTGGGAAGATACGCAGTATTTT; cdr3_aa: CATSDSRGGRWEDTQYF
j_call: TRBJ2-2; d_call: TRBD2; clone_size: .; v_call: TRBV12-3/TRBV12-4; cdr3_nt: TGTGCCAGCAGTTTCGGGAGGTCCGGGGAGCTGTTTTTT; cdr3_aa: CASSFGRSGELFF
j_call: TRBJ1-3; d_call: .; clone_size: .; v_call: TRBV7-2; cdr3_nt: TGTGCCAGCAGCGTGAGGGACACCGTCTCTGGAAACACCATATATTTT; cdr3_aa: CASSVRDTVSGNTIYF
j_call: TRBJ2-2; d_call: TRBD1; clone_size: .; v_call: TRBV9; cdr3_nt: TGTGCCAGCAGCCGCCGGGACAGGAACACCGGGGAGCTGTTTTTT; cdr3_aa: CASSRRDRNTGELFF
j_call: TRBJ2-3; d_call: TRBD2; clone_size: .; v_call: TRBV27; cdr3_nt: TGTGCCAGCAGTCGCTACTATAGCGGGGGAAGCACAGATACGCAGTATTTT; cdr3_aa: CASSRYYSGGSTDTQYF
j_call: TRBJ2-7; d_call: TRBD1; clone_size: .; v_call: TRBV27; cdr3_nt: TGTGCCAGCAGTTTATCCGGGACAGGGCTTCTAAAGTCCTACGAGCAGTACTTC; cdr3_aa: CASSLSGTGLLKSYEQYF
j_call: TRBJ2-1; d_call: .; clone_size: .; v_call: TRBV18; cdr3_nt: TGTGCCAGCTCACCCGGGGAGACGGTGAACAATGAGCAGTTCTTC; cdr3_aa: CASSPGETVNNEQFF
j_call: TRBJ2-3; d_call: .; clone_size: .; v_call: TRBV7-2; cdr3_nt: TGTGCCAGCAGCTTAGCGCTTCGGGGGGCAGAGGATACGCAGTATTTT; cdr3_aa: CASSLALRGAEDTQYF
j_call: TRBJ2-1; d_call: TRBD2; clone_size: .; v_call: TRBV5-1; cdr3_nt: TGCGCCAGCAGCTTGGGTTTGGGACTAGCGGGACGAATTTACAATGAGCAGTTCTTC; cdr3_aa: CASSLGLGLAGRIYNEQFF
j_call: TRBJ1-6; d_call: TRBD1; clone_size: .; v_call: TRBV5-6; cdr3_nt: TGTGCCAGCAGCTTGGGACAGGGAGGTTTCACCCTCCACTTT; cdr3_aa: CASSLGQGGFTLHF